A single TCR beta chain is shown here with its context. The data stem from a study of shared clonotypes between healthy human individuals. Study background: In total, the donors were a couple of women and a few men aged 18 to 49.

The repertoire was sequenced with immunoSEQ multiplex PCR; TCRdb's copy has only in-frame clones and lacks some. The sample comprises 980,000 or so clones, approximately 80% of which are singletons, and roughly 1.5% rests with the top ten. This CDR3 spans 16 amino acids. The germline V gene encodes CDR1 MNHEY and CDR2 SMNVEV (reference sequence). The V segment lost 2 bases and the J segment 6 bases; nucleotides outside the gene matches: 10. Sequences were obtained from memory CD4+ T cells sorted from blood. Subset noted: CD45RA-negative fraction. The chain carries TRBV27 and TRBJ1-2; 9 positions match TRBD1. The clonotype comes from a man aged 18 to 29 in good health. CDR3 region: CASSLTTTGGGNGYTF. The CDR3 DNA reads TGTGCCAGCAGTTTAACCACGACAGGGGGGGGAAATGGCTACACCTTC.